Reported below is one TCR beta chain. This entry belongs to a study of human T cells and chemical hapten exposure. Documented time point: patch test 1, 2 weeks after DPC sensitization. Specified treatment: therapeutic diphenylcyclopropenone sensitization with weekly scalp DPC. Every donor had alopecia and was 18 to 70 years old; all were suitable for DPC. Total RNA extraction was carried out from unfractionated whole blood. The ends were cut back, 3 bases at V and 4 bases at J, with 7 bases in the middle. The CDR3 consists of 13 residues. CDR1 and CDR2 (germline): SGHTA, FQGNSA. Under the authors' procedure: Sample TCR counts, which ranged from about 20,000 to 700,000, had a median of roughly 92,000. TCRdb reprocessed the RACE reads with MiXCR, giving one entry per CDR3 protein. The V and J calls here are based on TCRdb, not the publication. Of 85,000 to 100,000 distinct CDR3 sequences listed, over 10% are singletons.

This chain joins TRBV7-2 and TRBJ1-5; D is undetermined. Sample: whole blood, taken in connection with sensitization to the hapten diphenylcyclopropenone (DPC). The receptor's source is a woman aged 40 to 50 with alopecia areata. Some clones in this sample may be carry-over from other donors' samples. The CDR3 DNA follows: TGTGCCAGCAGCTTTAGACCGAATCAGCCCCAGCATTTT. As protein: CASSFRPNQPQHF.